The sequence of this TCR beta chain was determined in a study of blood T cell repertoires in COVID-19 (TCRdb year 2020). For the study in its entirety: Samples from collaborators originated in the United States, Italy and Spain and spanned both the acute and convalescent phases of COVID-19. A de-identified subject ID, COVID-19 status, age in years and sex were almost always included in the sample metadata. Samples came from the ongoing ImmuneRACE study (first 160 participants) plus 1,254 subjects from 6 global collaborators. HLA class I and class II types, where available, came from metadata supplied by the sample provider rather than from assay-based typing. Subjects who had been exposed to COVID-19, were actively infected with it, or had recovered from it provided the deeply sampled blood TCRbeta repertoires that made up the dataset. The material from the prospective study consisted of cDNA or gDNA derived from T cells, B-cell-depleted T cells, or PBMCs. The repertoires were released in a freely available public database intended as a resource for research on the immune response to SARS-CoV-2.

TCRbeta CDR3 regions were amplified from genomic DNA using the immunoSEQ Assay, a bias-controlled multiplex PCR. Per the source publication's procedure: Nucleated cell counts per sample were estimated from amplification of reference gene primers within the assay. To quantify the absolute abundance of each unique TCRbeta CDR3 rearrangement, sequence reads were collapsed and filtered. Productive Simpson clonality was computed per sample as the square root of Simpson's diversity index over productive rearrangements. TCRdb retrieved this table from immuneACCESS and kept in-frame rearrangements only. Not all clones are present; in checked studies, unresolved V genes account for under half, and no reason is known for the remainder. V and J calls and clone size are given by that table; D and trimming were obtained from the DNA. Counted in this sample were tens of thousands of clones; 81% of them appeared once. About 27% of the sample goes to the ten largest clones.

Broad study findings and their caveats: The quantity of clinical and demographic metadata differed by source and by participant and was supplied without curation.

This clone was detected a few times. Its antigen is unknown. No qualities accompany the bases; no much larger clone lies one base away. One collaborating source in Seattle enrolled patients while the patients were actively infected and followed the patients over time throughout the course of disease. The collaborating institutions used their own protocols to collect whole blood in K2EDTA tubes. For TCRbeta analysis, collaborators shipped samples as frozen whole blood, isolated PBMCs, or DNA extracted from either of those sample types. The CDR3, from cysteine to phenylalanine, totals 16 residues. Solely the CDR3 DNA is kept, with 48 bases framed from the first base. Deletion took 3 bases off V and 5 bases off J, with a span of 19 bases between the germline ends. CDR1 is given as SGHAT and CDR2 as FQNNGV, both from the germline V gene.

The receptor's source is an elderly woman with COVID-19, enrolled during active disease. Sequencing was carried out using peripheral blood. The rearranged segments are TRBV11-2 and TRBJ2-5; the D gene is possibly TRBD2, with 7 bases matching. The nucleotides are TGTGCCAGCAGCTTCGGTTGGGGGGGGCTGAGTGAGACCCAGTACTTC. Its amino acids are CASSFGWGGLSETQYF.